A single sample is the source of the 32 T cell receptor beta chains below, sequenced in a study of blood T cell repertoires in COVID-19 (dated by TCRdb to the early 2020s). Receptor amplification or capture employed the immunoSEQ multiplex PCR assay. This is the immuneACCESS table as TCRdb keeps it, with only in-frame sequences that have V and J called. A part of the clones is gone; compared with another copy, unresolved V genes explain less than half, and the rest is unexplained. The sample has 150,000 to 200,000 clones on record, about 85% of them singletons. About 1.2% of the sample goes to the ten largest clones. The sequencing input was peripheral blood. These receptors came from a man between 60 and 70 years old who had recovered from COVID-19.

This clone has more than one count but fewer than ten. This chain links TRBV7-2 with TRBJ1-2; a weak D match, TRBD1 (5 bases). V was pared by 6 bases and J by 8 bases, with 16 bases between. This CDR3 spans 13 amino acids. Germline V gene data show CDR1 as SGHTA and CDR2 as FQGNSA. The CDR3 DNA follows: TGTGCCAGCAGACCAACAGGAGAACCGGGCTACACCTTC. Protein product: CASRPTGEPGYTF. The full variable domain, in which reference TRBV7-2 and TRBJ1-2 provide the parts outside the CDR3, is GAGVSQSPSNKVTEKGKDVELRCDPISGHTALYWYRQSLGQGLEFLIYFQGNSAPDKSGLPSDRFSAERTGGSVSTLTIQRTQQEDSAVYLCASRPTGEPGYTFGSGTRLTVV.

The V gene is TRBV5-1, the J gene TRBJ2-1; the match to TRBD2 covers 7 bases. CDR3 length equals 15 residues. V gave up 5 bases and J gave up 5 bases; unmatched junction bases: 10. Looked up from germline, CDR1 is SGHRS and CDR2 is YFSETQ. The CDR3 here is CASSPASGSHNEQFF. CDR3 DNA: TGCGCCAGCAGTCCCGCTAGCGGATCCCACAATGAGCAGTTCTTC.

The chain combines TRBV7-8 with TRBJ2-5, with D perhaps matching TRBD2 (5 bases). The CDR3 is 14 residues long. Trimming took 2 bases from V and 2 from J, leaving 9 bases between them. The germline gives CDR1 SGHVS, CDR2 FQNEAQ. CDR3 loop: CASSLSRGQETQYF. CDR3 coding DNA: TGTGCCAGCAGCTTATCCCGGGGACAAGAGACCCAGTACTTC.

The V and J genes are TRBV7-9 and TRBJ1-5; D is uncertain. CDR1 is SEHNR, CDR2 FQNEAQ, per germline (reference sequence). Trimming stripped 1 base from V and 8 bases from J, with 6 bases between. This CDR3 comprises 12 residues. The CDR3 nucleotides read TGTGCCAGCAGCTTAGAGTCAGAGCCCCAGCATTTT. This sequence encodes CASSLESEPQHF.

V is TRBV29-1 and J is TRBJ2-4; D is uncertain. V lost 4 bases to trimming and J lost 8 bases, with 9 bases between them. The CDR3 has 11 residues. Germline V CDR1 and CDR2: SQVTM, ANQGSEA. CDR3 sequence (DNA): TGCAGCGTTGGAGTAGTGGACATTCAGTACTTC. Translating it yields CSVGVVDIQYF. The full variable domain, its missing parts supplied by reference TRBV29-1 and TRBJ2-4, is SAVISQKPSRDICQRGTSLTIQCQVDSQVTMMFWYRQQPGQSLTLIATANQGSEATYESGFVIDKFPISRPNLTFSTLTVSNMSPEDSSIYLCSVGVVDIQYFGAGTRLSVL.

The chain recombines TRBV7-9 with TRBJ1-2, with TRBD1 matching over 10 bases. V was pared by 4 bases and J by 4 bases, with 15 bases of the junction left unmatched. The CDR3 loop spans 18 amino acids. CDR1 SEHNR and CDR2 FQNEAQ come from the germline V gene (reference sequence). CDR3 protein: CASSSLSGQGPAGYGYTF. The CDR3 DNA sequence: TGTGCCAGCAGCTCCCTTTCGGGACAGGGGCCTGCGGGCTATGGCTACACCTTC.

The rearrangement links TRBV7-8 to TRBJ2-2; 7 nucleotides agree with TRBD2. The ends lost 4 bases at V and 6 bases at J; junction bases unmatched: 11. The CDR3 runs to 16 residues. Germline lookup yields CDR1 SGHVS and CDR2 FQNEAQ. The CDR3, as DNA: TGTGCCAGCAGCTCCCTCGGCGGGGGAAAGGCCGGGGAGCTGTTTTTT. As protein: CASSSLGGGKAGELFF. The variable domain in full, with the rest retrieved from reference TRBV7-8 and TRBJ2-2, is GAGVSQSPRYKVAKRGQDVALRCDPISGHVSLFWYQQALGQGPEFLTYFQNEAQLDKSGLPSDRFFAERPEGSVSTLKIQRTQQEDSAVYLCASSSLGGGKAGELFFGEGSRLTVL.

The gene calls are TRBV18 and TRBJ1-4, with D perhaps TRBD1 (6 bases). CDR3 length: 16 amino acids. The germline V gene encodes CDR1 KGHSH and CDR2 LQKENI. The germline V and J ends were trimmed by 2 bases and 7 bases, with 17 bases remaining between them. The CDR3 reads CASSPYRGQGSEKLFF. The CDR3 bases are TGTGCCAGCTCACCATACCGAGGTCAGGGGAGTGAAAAACTGTTTTTT. The full variable domain, completed using reference TRBV18 and TRBJ1-4, is NAGVMQNPRHLVRRRGQEARLRCSPMKGHSHVYWYRQLPEEGLKFMVYLQKENIIDESGMPKERFSAEFPKEGPSILRIQQVVRGDSAAYFCASSPYRGQGSEKLFFGSGTQLSVL.

The rearrangement joins TRBV9 to TRBJ2-5, with 7 nucleotides matching TRBD2. This CDR3 contains 14 residues. CDR1 and CDR2 (germline): SGDLS, YYNGEE. The V segment lost 0 bases and the J segment 4 bases; nucleotides outside the gene matches: 3. In DNA form, the CDR3 reads TGTGCCAGCAGCGTAGTTGGCGGGGGAGAGACCCAGTACTTC. This encodes CASSVVGGGETQYF.

This CDR3 reads CSVEVTPNTEAFF. The CDR3 region has the DNA TGCAGCGTTGAGGTCACACCCAACACTGAAGCTTTCTTT. J is TRBJ1-1 and V is TRBV29-1, with D unclear. Germline V gene data show CDR1 as SQVTM and CDR2 as ANQGSEA. V was clipped by 3 bases and J by 2 bases, with 10 bases between them. The CDR3 contains 13 residues.

The CDR3 here is CASSLAGGVRETQYF. The CDR3 coding sequence is TGTGCCAGCAGCTTAGCCGGGGGGGTCCGGGAGACCCAGTACTTC. The chain carries TRBV7-9 and TRBJ2-5; TRBD2 matches 8 bases. This CDR3 contains 15 residues. V was pared by 0 bases and J by 5 bases, with 5 bases of the junction left unmatched. Germline CDR1 is SEHNR and CDR2 is FQNEAQ (reference sequence).

The rearrangement joins TRBV19 to TRBJ2-2, with TRBD1 identical over 8 bases. Germline loops: CDR1 LNHDA, CDR2 SQIVND (reference sequence). Unmatched junction bases numbered 15, after V lost 9 bases and J lost 3 bases. The CDR3 runs 17 residues. The CDR3 DNA reads TGTGCCAGCATTAACCGCGGACAGGGCTATTACACCGGGGAGCTGTTTTTT. Translating gives CASINRGQGYYTGELFF. Full variable domain (missing parts from reference TRBV19 and TRBJ2-2): DGGITQSPKYLFRKEGQNVTLSCEQNLNHDAMYWYRQDPGQGLRLIYYSQIVNDFQKGDIAEGYSVSREKKESFPLTVTSAQKNPTAFYLCASINRGQGYYTGELFFGEGSRLTVL.

The CDR3 spells CASSVGPQGSTGELFF. CDR3 DNA: TGTGCCAGCAGCGTTGGCCCCCAGGGGAGCACCGGGGAGCTGTTTTTT. J is TRBJ2-2 and V is TRBV9, with D possibly matching TRBD1 (6 bases). The CDR3 extends over 16 amino acids. Per germline, CDR1 SGDLS and CDR2 YYNGEE. Trimming pared 2 bases from V and 4 bases from J, leaving 15 bases between.

The chain joins TRBV12-3 or TRBV12-4 to TRBJ2-7; D not resolved. Trimming removed 0 bases at V and 12 bases at J, with 12 bases between. The CDR3 is 12 amino acids. Here the CDR3 DNA reads TGTGCCAGCAGTTTAGCGTCACAGTTCCTGTACTTC. Protein product: CASSLASQFLYF.

The V call is TRBV29-1, the J call TRBJ1-1; D not certain. The germline V gene encodes CDR1 SQVTM and CDR2 ANQGSEA. This CDR3 has 12 residues. V was pared by 6 bases and J by 6 bases, with 14 bases between. CDR3 sequence (DNA): TGCAGCGTGGGTCGCGAGGGAGCTGAAGCTTTCTTT. Amino acid sequence: CSVGREGAEAFF.

This clone showed up just a few times. The V gene is TRBV5-4, the J gene TRBJ2-2; 10 nucleotides agree with TRBD2. This CDR3 is built from 16 residues. The V segment lost 0 bases and the J segment 5 bases; nucleotides outside the gene matches: 4. CDR1 is SGHNT and CDR2 is YYREEE in the germline V gene (reference sequence). In DNA, the CDR3 is TGTGCCAGCAGCTTGGGGCTAGCGGGGGCGACCGGGGAGCTGTTTTTT. Amino acids: CASSLGLAGATGELFF.

Concerning this clone: The same CDR3 also results from other DNA sequences found in this sample. The V gene is TRBV15, the J gene TRBJ2-7, with D maybe TRBD1 (6 bases). The germline V and J ends were trimmed by 1 base and 1 base, with 8 bases remaining between them. The CDR3 length is 14 residues. Germline values: CDR1 LNHNV, CDR2 YYDKDF (reference sequence). The CDR3 spells CATSRGQGSYEQYF. The CDR3 coding sequence is TGTGCCACCAGCAGAGGGCAGGGGTCCTACGAGCAGTACTTC.

The CDR3 DNA reads as TGTGCCAGCCGTGGACAGTTTAACTATGGCTACACCTTC. Translation gives CASRGQFNYGYTF. V and J are TRBV25-1 and TRBJ1-2; D perhaps matches TRBD1 (6 bases). Germline assignment: CDR1 MGHDK and CDR2 SYGVNS. This CDR3 spans 13 amino acids. V was shortened by 8 bases and J by 1 base, with 11 bases between the two germline ends.

The genes are TRBV13 and TRBJ2-3, with D possibly being TRBD2 (5 bases). The V end lost 5 bases, the J end lost 0 bases, and 12 bases lay between the germline ends. Looked up from germline, CDR1 is PRHDT and CDR2 is FYEKMQ (reference sequence). The CDR3 runs to 15 residues. CDR3 sequence reads: CASSILGTSTDTQYF. CDR3 nucleotide sequence: TGTGCCAGCAGCATACTAGGAACTAGCACAGATACGCAGTATTTT.

The chain couples TRBV30 to TRBJ1-1; TRBD1 might be the D (6 bases). CDR3 length: 13 residues. Trimming left V 8 bases short and J 8 bases short, with 21 bases between. Germline lookup yields CDR1 GTSNPN and CDR2 SVGIG (reference sequence). The DNA for the CDR3 is TGTGCCCAAACGGTCAGGGGCGATTCAGAAGCTTTCTTT. Translation gives CAQTVRGDSEAFF.

The rearrangement links TRBV28 to TRBJ1-2; D call uncertain. Deletions cut 2 bases from V and 3 bases from J, with 4 bases between. Germline CDR1 and CDR2: MDHEN and SYDVKM. The CDR3 runs 12 residues. Here the CDR3 DNA reads TGTGCCAGCAGTTTACAGGACTATGGCTACACCTTC. This codes for CASSLQDYGYTF.

The rearrangement joins TRBV2 to TRBJ2-2; 7 bases map to TRBD1. The CDR3 runs to 17 residues. The V gene's germline CDR1 is SNHLY and CDR2 FYNNEI. Germline trimming cut 4 bases from V and 4 bases from J; bases unmatched to any gene: 12. DNA for the CDR3: TGTGCCAGCAGTGTACGCTTAGGGGGCCGTAGCACCGGGGAGCTGTTTTTT. Protein product: CASSVRLGGRSTGELFF. Together with reference TRBV2 and TRBJ2-2, the CDR3 gives the full variable domain: EPEVTQTPSHQVTQMGQEVILRCVPISNHLYFYWYRQILGQKVEFLVSFYNNEISEKSEIFDDQFSVERPDGSNFTLKIRSTKLEDSAMYFCASSVRLGGRSTGELFFGEGSRLTVL.

This clone was seen a few times. This CDR3 reads CASASSGGANEQFF. CDR3 DNA sequence: TGTGCTAGTGCCTCAAGCGGGGGGGCCAATGAGCAGTTCTTC. V usage is TRBV12-5 and J usage is TRBJ2-1; 10 bases align to TRBD2. The length of the CDR3 is 14 residues. Looked up from germline, CDR1 is LGHNT and CDR2 is FRNRAP. V shed 7 bases, J shed 6 bases, and the junction held 6 bases outside the gene matches.

V usage is TRBV19 and J usage is TRBJ2-6, with 7 bases identical to TRBD1. The V gene end was trimmed by 3 bases and the J gene end by 2 bases; junction bases not matched to a gene: 13. Germline lookup yields CDR1 LNHDA and CDR2 SQIVND (reference sequence). The CDR3 is made up of 19 amino acids. The CDR3 loop reads CASSMVASTGAAGANVLTF. In DNA form, the CDR3 reads TGTGCCAGTAGTATGGTCGCCTCTACAGGGGCTGCTGGGGCCAACGTCCTGACTTTC.

The chain couples TRBV12-3 or TRBV12-4 to TRBJ1-4; the D gene is possibly TRBD1 (6 bases). Trimming removed 6 bases from V and 8 bases from J, with 10 bases in between. CDR3 length: 12 residues. In DNA, the CDR3 is TGTGCCAGCAGCCCCAGGGGCGAAAAACTGTTTTTT. Protein: CASSPRGEKLFF.

The chain carries TRBV3-1 (or the pseudogene TRBV3-2) and TRBJ1-2; D not certain. Germline lookup yields CDR1 LGHDT and CDR2 YNNKEL (reference sequence). Trimming left V 1 base short and J 4 bases short, with 4 bases between. The CDR3 runs 12 residues. The DNA of the CDR3 is TGTGCCAGCAGCCAAGTCGGCTATGGCTACACCTTC. This translates into CASSQVGYGYTF.

This chain joins TRBV12-3 or TRBV12-4 and TRBJ1-1; D uncertain. The V and J ends lost 7 bases and 9 bases respectively, with 12 bases between them. This CDR3 contains 11 residues. Here the CDR3 reads CASTDEVQAFF. In nucleotides, the CDR3 is TGTGCCAGCACCGACGAGGTTCAAGCTTTCTTT.

The chain combines TRBV19 with TRBJ2-7, with 9 bases matching TRBD1. The CDR3 has 13 residues. Germline V gene lookup returns CDR1 LNHDA and CDR2 SQIVND (reference sequence). V dropped 5 bases and J dropped 7; count of bases not matched to a gene: 6. Here the CDR3 reads CASSEDRGREQYF. The CDR3 bases are TGTGCCAGTAGTGAGGACAGGGGAAGAGAGCAGTACTTC.

Only one count was recorded for this clone. V and J are TRBV4-2 and TRBJ2-1; 12 nucleotides agree with TRBD2. J lost 7 bases, V lost 2 bases, and 3 bases had no gene match. Germline V gene sequence: CDR1 LGHNA, CDR2 YNFKEQ. The CDR3 has 15 amino acids. In DNA form, the CDR3 reads TGTGCCAGCAGCCAACTAGCGGGGGGGGTGAATGAGCAGTTCTTC. Its translation: CASSQLAGGVNEQFF.

The V and J genes are TRBV30 and TRBJ2-3; D remains unclear. Germline CDR1 is GTSNPN and CDR2 is SVGIG (reference sequence). The CDR3 length is 11 residues. Between the trimmed V and J ends, which lost 4 bases and 4 bases, there was a span of 6 bases. The CDR3: CAWTPSDTQYF. The CDR3 nucleotides are TGTGCCTGGACTCCGTCAGATACGCAGTATTTT.

Remarks on this clone: One end of the junction varies from germline; a read error may be responsible. J is TRBJ2-6 and V is TRBV7-7; 14 bases agree with TRBD2. The CDR3 consists of 18 residues. CDR1 SSHAT and CDR2 FNYEAQ come from the germline V gene (reference sequence). CDR3 coding DNA: TGTGCTAGCAGTATAGGGACTAGCGGGGGCTCTGGGGCCAACGTCCTGACTTTC. It is translated as CASSIGTSGGSGANVLTF.

The chain combines TRBV4-3 with TRBJ2-1, with 8 bases matching TRBD1. The V gene's germline CDR1 is LGHNA and CDR2 YSLEER. This CDR3 spans 18 amino acids. After removal of 4 bases from V and 5 bases from J, the junction contained 16 bases not matched to a gene. CDR3 sequence: CASSLGTGSSPQDNEQFF. The CDR3 bases are TGCGCCAGCAGCCTAGGGACAGGCAGCTCGCCTCAAGACAATGAGCAGTTCTTC.